The source of this T cell receptor (beta chain) is a study of cytotoxic CD8 clonotypes in ibrutinib-treated CLL. Germline V gene sequence: CDR1 SGHAT, CDR2 FQNNGV. V dropped 4 bases and J dropped 4; count of bases not matched to a gene: 7. This CDR3 contains 14 residues. Assay: immunoSEQ multiplex PCR; the TCRdb copy retains only in-frame clones and omits some. The table has over 40,000 clones, less than 90% seen once. This chain uses TRBV11-2 with TRBJ2-7; the match to TRBD1 covers 7 bases. This clonotype was obtained from a human donor with chronic lymphocytic leukemia. Source: PBMCs, taken after 24 months of ibrutinib treatment. The CDR3 region is CASSSWTGRYEQYF. CDR3 bases: TGTGCCAGCAGCTCATGGACAGGCCGATACGAGCAGTACTTC.